Listed here are 3 T cell receptor beta chains from one sample, sequenced in a study of cytomegalovirus exposure and HLA in healthy donors. The PCR made use of 60 Vbeta and 13 Jbeta primers. Measured with immunoSEQ multiplex PCR; TCRdb has only the in-frame clones, and not every one. Its table lists 200,000 to 250,000 clones. The sequenced sample was PBMCs. The receptors were sampled from a woman aged 25 to 45 in good health and CMV-seropositive.

The rearrangement joins TRBV5-1 to TRBJ1-4; D is unclear. The germline V and J ends were trimmed by 0 bases and 5 bases, with 8 bases remaining between them. There are 14 residues in the CDR3. Germline V lookup: CDR1 SGHRS, CDR2 YFSETQ. The CDR3 bases are TGCGCCAGCAGCTTGGTAGGCGGGAATGAAAAACTGTTTTTT. Translating gives CASSLVGGNEKLFF.

The chain links TRBV5-6 to TRBJ1-1; D possibly corresponds to TRBD1 (6 bases). The CDR3 is made up of 13 amino acids. Trimming stripped 4 bases from V and 5 bases from J, with 12 bases between. The V gene's germline CDR1 is SGHDT and CDR2 YYEEEE. The CDR3 sequence: CASSAQGLTEAFF. The CDR3 DNA reads TGTGCCAGCAGCGCACAGGGACTAACTGAAGCTTTCTTT.

J is TRBJ2-7 and V is TRBV11-2; the match to TRBD1 covers 10 bases. Germline CDR1 SGHAT, CDR2 FQNNGV. The CDR3 runs 16 residues. Trimming cost V 4 bases and J 3 bases; bases outside gene matches: 9. CDR3: CASSSPPGQGYYEQYF. The CDR3 DNA reads TGTGCCAGCAGCTCACCCCCGGGACAGGGGTACTACGAGCAGTACTTC.